The source of this T cell receptor (beta chain) is a study of OX40 agonist ivuxolimab in advanced cancers. At the level of the whole study: Ivuxolimab, which targeted the costimulatory receptor OX40 (CD134), was an agonistic, fully human IgG2 monoclonal antibody. Intravenous ivuxolimab was administered to patients every 2 weeks at six dose levels: 0.01, 0.1, 0.3, 1.5, 3 and 10 mg/kg. Of the roughly 52 patients in dose escalation, approximately 20 had hepatocellular carcinoma, around 15 had melanoma, 9 had renal cell carcinoma and 9 had head and neck cancer. The dose-escalation cohort was about 83% male with a mean age of approximately 59 years, ranging from roughly 20 to 80. Prior anti-PD-1, anti-PD-L1 or anti-CTLA-4 therapy was permitted, and 35% to 40% of dose-escalation patients had received checkpoint inhibitors. Partial responses occurred in three dose-escalation patients: two with cutaneous melanoma and one with hepatocellular carcinoma. Peripheral TCRbeta sequencing aimed to test whether ivuxolimab altered TCR sequence diversity and caused clonal T-cell expansion. The monotherapy dose-escalation portion (N of about 49 patients) of the phase I ivuxolimab trial is reported in the paper.

CDR1 and CDR2, per the germline V gene, are SNHLY and FYNNEI. Here V drops 0 bases and J drops 8 bases, and the junction holds 9 bases not matched to any gene. From its cysteine to its phenylalanine, the CDR3 spans 16 amino acids. CDR3 DNA only is kept here, 48 bases in frame from base 1. Beyond this particular receptor, the publication reports: At doses of 0.1 to 3.0 mg/kg, clonal expansion of both CD4+ and CD8+ T cells in blood was seen between baseline and week 6. Low levels of normalized T-cell clonal expansion were also seen in some nonresponding patients. After ivuxolimab, more expanded clones were found on average in CD8+ T cells than in CD4+ T cells. The antigen specificity of the clonally expanded peripheral T cells was not determined. In partial responders in the 0.1-3.0 mg/kg groups, normalized peripheral clonal expansion was found to be among the lowest, especially among CD8+ T cells.

To sequence the TCRbeta CDR3 region, genomic DNA was isolated from the sorted cells. The immunoSEQ Assay was used for sequencing of TCRbeta CDR3 regions. Sourced from immuneACCESS, this table was stored by TCRdb with only in-frame sequences that have V and J called. A share of the clones is absent; for the studies checked, an unresolved V gene accounts for under half, and the remainder has no known explanation. The sample has roughly 45,000 clones on record, about 88% of them singletons. Clones ranked in the top ten supply roughly 3.2% of the sample. Patients with a history of autoimmune disease or receiving systemic immunosuppression were excluded from the trial. Peripheral blood for TCR sequencing was drawn from every dose cohort at baseline, at cycle 4 day 1 and at cycle 7 day 1. The samples were taken from a phase I, first-in-human, multicenter, open-label dose-escalation trial of ivuxolimab. Adults with locally advanced or metastatic melanoma, renal cell carcinoma, hepatocellular carcinoma or head and neck squamous cell carcinoma were enrolled in the trial. CD4+ and CD8+ T cells were sorted separately from peripheral blood before TCR sequencing.

Concerning this clone itself: Its antigen is unknown. Qualities for individual bases were not recorded, and no much larger clone is one base off.

This clonotype originated in an adult with an advanced solid tumor such as melanoma, head and neck, liver or kidney cancer. Rearrangement joined TRBV2 to TRBJ2-1; TRBD2 fits 8 bases in the junction. The sample consisted of CD4+ or CD8+ T cells sorted from blood, taken in a trial of the OX40 agonist ivuxolimab. The CDR3 here reads CASSEARIAGIDEQFF. The nucleotide sequence reads as follows: TGTGCCAGCAGTGAAGCGCGGATAGCGGGAATTGATGAGCAGTTCTTC. Reference TRBV2 and TRBJ2-1 proteins supply the regions before and after the CDR3; the full variable domain is: EPEVTQTPSHQVTQMGQEVILRCVPISNHLYFYWYRQILGQKVEFLVSFYNNEISEKSEIFDDQFSVERPDGSNFTLKIRSTKLEDSAMYFCASSEARIAGIDEQFFGPGTRLTVL.